This TCR beta chain is drawn from a study of molecular identifiers for immune sequencing clone quantification. General study results and limits: Clonotypes topping 20 RNA copies carried over 97% of effector molecules but under 1% of naive ones.

The germline V gene has CDR1 MNHEY and CDR2 SVGEGT. This CDR3 spans 19 amino acids. Bulk TCR libraries were made with methods that had been previously described and with listed TCR primers. TCRdb re-analysed the PCR reads in MiXCR, keeping a single row per CDR3 protein. Here the sample spans about 89,000 distinct CDR3 sequences, 15% to 20% being singletons. This clonotype was detected only once. Antigen specificity is unknown. This could be a read error, since a much larger clone is one nucleotide away. The gene calls are TRBV6-2 or TRBV6-3 and TRBJ2-2; 11 bases are shared with TRBD2. Sequenced sample: naive CD8+ T cells from blood, with Jurkat cell RNA spiked in. Subset here: FACS-sorted CD8+CD4-CCR7+CD45RA+ naive T cells. This TCR was sampled from a human donor in good health. Some libraries in this study had Jurkat cell RNA spiked in. Here the CDR3 reads CASGYHPGLAAWGGGELFF. The CDR3, as DNA: TGTGCCAGCGGTTACCATCCGGGACTAGCGGCATGGGGAGGCGGGGAGCTGTTTTTT.